This entry lists 4 T cell receptor beta chains sequenced from one sample in a study of cytomegalovirus exposure and HLA in healthy donors. Primers for the PCR totalled 60 Vbeta and 13 Jbeta. Produced via immunoSEQ multiplex PCR; TCRdb's table is partial and in-frame only. The data contain more than 200,000 clones, roughly four fifths of them singletons. The sequenced material came from PBMCs. The receptor set was obtained from a girl aged 5 to 17 in good health and CMV-seronegative.

The chain has TRBV5-4 and TRBJ1-4, with 10 bases that match TRBD1. The CDR3 totals 14 residues. Germline assignment: CDR1 SGHNT and CDR2 YYREEE (reference sequence). V lost 0 bases and J lost 11; bases outside the gene matches: 4. The CDR3 here is CASSLGQGASKLFF. In DNA form, the CDR3 reads TGTGCCAGCAGCTTGGGACAGGGGGCGAGTAAACTGTTTTTT.

The gene calls are TRBV9 and TRBJ1-2, with TRBD1 as a possible D gene (5 bases). Between the trimmed V and J ends, which lost 4 bases and 1 base, there was a span of 17 bases. The CDR3 sequence is 16 residues long. CDR1 and CDR2 from the germline V gene are SGDLS and YYNGEE. The CDR3 nucleotides are TGTGCCAGCAGCCCATCCCTCGGGGGGATTAACTATGGCTACACCTTC. Amino acids: CASSPSLGGINYGYTF.

The chain has TRBV27 and TRBJ2-3, with TRBD2 identical over 11 bases. V gave up 4 bases and J gave up 4 bases; unmatched junction bases: 4. CDR3 length: 15 amino acids. CDR1 and CDR2 (germline): MNHEY, SMNVEV (reference sequence). This CDR3 reads CASSWKGLAADTQYF. CDR3 bases: TGTGCCAGCAGTTGGAAGGGACTAGCGGCAGATACGCAGTATTTT.

Comments on this clone: Other nucleotide sequences in the sample specify the same CDR3. The V gene is TRBV7-8, the J gene TRBJ2-7; 11 bases match TRBD1. V shed 5 bases, J shed 4 bases, and the junction held 7 bases outside the gene matches. The CDR3 runs 15 residues. Germline CDR1 is SGHVS and CDR2 is FQNEAQ. CDR3 in amino acids: CASSHTGQGAYEQYF. The CDR3 bases are TGTGCCAGCAGCCATACCGGACAGGGGGCTTACGAGCAGTACTTC.